This T cell receptor (beta chain) was identified in a study of T cells in Graves' hyperthyroidism and ophthalmopathy. Findings and limits, study-wide: Ophthalmopathy, which appeared later, was predicted by the model a median 6.5 months before onset.

Researchers took RNA transcripts and amplified the TCR beta CDR3 regions from them. Using the HTBI primer set, a first-round RT-PCR was run on the TCR CDR3. One entry per CDR3 protein, called by TCRdb with MiXCR from the multiplex PCR reads. The table lists hundreds of thousands of distinct CDR3 sequences, over 15% of them singletons, with 18% in the top ten. The length of the CDR3 is 16 residues. Germline V gene sequence: CDR1 SEHNR, CDR2 FQNEAQ (reference sequence). Trimming took off 5 bases at V and 1 base at J, with 18 bases between the two ends. A note on this clonotype: Its target is unknown.

The sequence derives from a young woman with Graves' hyperthyroidism. The J gene is TRBJ2-7, the V gene TRBV7-9; no reliable D call. The sample was blood. This chain's CDR3 is CASSPWSGRLSYEQYF. CDR3 DNA: TGTGCCAGCAGCCCCTGGTCAGGACGATTATCCTACGAGCAGTACTTC.